This T cell receptor (beta chain) came from a study of T-cell reconstitution after alpha-beta-depleted transplantation in children. Study-level points and caveats: After transplant, at about two months, alpha-beta T cells were reportedly derived from several hundred expanded graft clones. Surviving recipient T cells and thymic progenitors accounted for the high day-60 TCRbeta diversity observed in some patients. A year had passed since transplant, and T-cell counts and diversity by then came mostly from newly produced T cells.

Comments on this clonotype: Antigen: not known.

The CDR3 is 16 residues long. The germline V gene encodes CDR1 MNHEY and CDR2 SVGAGI. The V segment lost 1 base and the J segment 5 bases; nucleotides outside the gene matches: 8. Preparation of the TCRbeta library was carried out with unique molecular identifiers. Using its own MiXCR run on the PCR reads, TCRdb lists one record per CDR3 protein. The sample has a few hundred thousand distinct CDR3 sequences, 10% to 15% seen once. The receptor's source is a male patient younger than 18 who had a stem cell transplant for acute myeloid leukemia, so the T cells may come from the graft donor. The sequenced sample was PBMCs, mostly from graft donor cells, obtained 360 days after TCRalphabeta/CD19-depleted stem cell transplant. The rearrangement uses TRBV6-5 and TRBJ2-7; 10 bases align to TRBD1. The CDR3 bases are TGTGCCAGCAGTTACTGGGAGGGACAGGGGAACGACGAGCAGTACTTC. Translation: CASSYWEGQGNDEQYF.